The 24 T cell receptor beta chains reported below all come from one sample, sequenced in a study of molecular identifiers for immune sequencing clone quantification. TCRdb used MiXCR to reprocess the PCR reads, holding one entry per CDR3 protein. The sample shows approximately 550,000 distinct CDR3 sequences, 25% of them seen only once. The sample comprised naive CD8+ T cells from blood, with Jurkat cell RNA spiked in. Subset given: FACS-sorted CD8+CD4-CCR7+CD45RA+ naive T cells. These receptor sequences come from a human donor in good health. Some libraries in this study had Jurkat cell RNA spiked in.

A word on this clonotype: The CDR3 carries no conserved terminal phenylalanine or tryptophan, so it likely arises from a read error. V is TRBV5-1 and J is TRBJ1-5; TRBD1 is a possible D gene (5 bases). This CDR3 comprises 13 residues. CDR1 is SGHRS, CDR2 YFSETQ, per germline. V was pared by 0 bases and J by 7 bases, with 8 bases between. The CDR3 sequence is CASSLAGGQPQHS. The CDR3 DNA sequence: TGCGCCAGCAGCTTGGCGGGGGGGCAGCCCCAGCATTCT.

A word on this clonotype: A much larger clone differs by one base, so this may be a read error. The genes are TRBV29-1 and TRBJ2-3; a possible D gene is TRBD2 (6 bases). The CDR3 spans 15 residues. The germline V gene has CDR1 SQVTM and CDR2 ANQGSEA. CDR3 amino acids: CGVDRAGYRTDTQYF. CDR3 DNA: TGCGGCGTTGATCGCGCGGGATATAGAACAGATACGCAGTATTTT.

The chain has TRBV12-3 or TRBV12-4 and TRBJ2-3, with TRBD2 identical over 7 bases. The CDR3 consists of 16 residues. The V gene end was trimmed by 7 bases and the J gene end by 0 bases; junction bases not matched to a gene: 10. CDR3 sequence: CASTLRWGGSTDTQYF. CDR3 sequence (DNA): TGTGCCAGCACCCTAAGGTGGGGGGGAAGCACAGATACGCAGTATTTT.

This chain joins TRBV27 and TRBJ2-7; TRBD2 might be the D (5 bases). The CDR3 sequence is 14 residues long. Deletions cut 0 bases from V and 4 bases from J, with 10 bases between. Germline loops: CDR1 MNHEY, CDR2 SMNVEV (reference sequence). As DNA, the CDR3 is TGTGCCAGCAGTTTATCCCCTCGGGGATACGAGCAGTACTTC. Translated: CASSLSPRGYEQYF.

A remark on this clonotype: One base away lies a much larger clone, so this may be a sequencing read error. The chain is built from TRBV5-6 and TRBJ2-3; 7 nucleotides align to TRBD2. CDR1 SGHDT and CDR2 YYEEEE come from the germline V gene. The length of the CDR3 is 16 residues. The V and J ends lost 4 bases and 2 bases, in that order; junction bases with no gene match: 10. The DNA for the CDR3 is TGTGCCAGCAGCATCATGCTAGCGGCTAACACAGATACGCAGTATTTT. This gives the protein CASSIMLAANTDTQYF. The full variable domain, rest sourced from reference TRBV5-6 and TRBJ2-3, is DAGVTQSPTHLIKTRGQQVTLRCSPKSGHDTVSWYQQALGQGPQFIFQYYEEEERQRGNFPDRFSGHQFPNYSSELNVNALLLGDSALYLCASSIMLAANTDTQYFGPGTRLTVL.

V and J are TRBV11-2 and TRBJ2-2; TRBD2 matches 14 bases. After removal of 5 bases from V and 4 bases from J, the junction contained 9 bases not matched to a gene. Per germline, CDR1 SGHAT and CDR2 FQNNGV. The CDR3 has 18 amino acids. The CDR3 sequence is CASSKAVGLAGVTGELFF. The CDR3 nucleotides read TGTGCCAGCAGCAAGGCCGTGGGACTAGCGGGAGTCACCGGGGAGCTGTTTTTT.

In this sample, this clonotype turned up many times. V and J are TRBV7-2 and TRBJ2-7; the D is unclear. The germline V gene has CDR1 SGHTA and CDR2 FQGNSA. Trimming removed 6 bases at V and 1 base at J, with 7 bases between. The CDR3 is made up of 12 amino acids. In DNA, the CDR3 is TGTGCCAGCAGGGCAGGATCCTACGAGCAGTACTTC. Amino acid sequence: CASRAGSYEQYF.

In its sample, this clonotype was seen many times. The V call is TRBV7-2, the J call TRBJ2-3; 9 bases fit TRBD2. This CDR3 region has 19 residues. J gave up 2 bases and V 3 bases, and 15 bases lay outside the gene matches. Germline V lookup: CDR1 SGHTA, CDR2 FQGNSA. CDR3 DNA sequence: TGTGCCAGCAGCTTTCCTAACTGGGCTAGCGGGGAGGACACAGATACGCAGTATTTT. Its protein product is CASSFPNWASGEDTDTQYF. Full variable domain (missing parts from reference TRBV7-2 and TRBJ2-3): GAGVSQSPSNKVTEKGKDVELRCDPISGHTALYWYRQSLGQGLEFLIYFQGNSAPDKSGLPSDRFSAERTGGSVSTLTIQRTQQEDSAVYLCASSFPNWASGEDTDTQYFGPGTRLTVL.

This clonotype was detected once. The V and J genes are TRBV7-9 and TRBJ2-7, with 12 positions matching TRBD2. The CDR3 consists of 18 residues. V shed 11 bases, J shed 3 bases, and the junction held 20 bases outside the gene matches. Germline loops: CDR1 SEHNR, CDR2 FQNEAQ (reference sequence). The CDR3 region is CARRLPPGLAGTSYEQYF. CDR3 in DNA: TGTGCCCGCCGCTTACCCCCAGGACTAGCGGGGACTAGCTACGAGCAGTACTTC.

This clonotype has just a few counts. The J gene is TRBJ2-3, the V gene TRBV12-3 or TRBV12-4, with no clear D. The V end lost 7 bases, the J end lost 4 bases, and 18 bases lay between the germline ends. The CDR3 spans 15 residues. The CDR3 reads CASTLGGPFADTQYF. In DNA, the CDR3 is TGTGCCAGCACCTTAGGTGGCCCTTTCGCAGATACGCAGTATTTT.

The chain joins TRBV2 to TRBJ2-7; TRBD1 is a possible D gene (5 bases). The CDR3 consists of 12 residues. Per the germline V gene, CDR1 is SNHLY and CDR2 is FYNNEI. Trimming shortened V by 3 bases and J by 7 bases, and 10 bases separated the two germline ends. In DNA, the CDR3 is TGTGCCAGCAGTGACAGGGCTTCAGAGCAGTACTTC. This encodes CASSDRASEQYF.

This sequence joins TRBV20-1 and TRBJ2-4; a possible D gene is TRBD2 (5 bases). The V end was cut by 1 base, the J end by 7 bases, with 41 bases between. There are 23 residues in the CDR3. Germline values: CDR1 DFQATT, CDR2 SNEGSKA (reference sequence). CDR3 sequence: CSARGTLLDLWAESIFAQNIQYF. Written as DNA, the CDR3 is TGCAGTGCTAGAGGGACTCTCCTAGACCTATGGGCCGAAAGTATTTTTGCTCAGAACATTCAGTACTTC.

This clonotype has a handful of counts. V is TRBV3-1 and J is TRBJ2-7; the D is unclear. V was pared by 4 bases and J by 3 bases, with 22 bases between. Germline V gene data show CDR1 as LGHDT and CDR2 as YNNKEL (reference sequence). The CDR3 extends over 17 amino acids. The CDR3 coding sequence is TGTGCCAGCAGCCCCGAGCACGCACCCCCAGGCAACTACGAGCAGTACTTC. This sequence encodes CASSPEHAPPGNYEQYF.

The rearrangement joins TRBV27 to TRBJ2-7, with a weak D call TRBD1 (5 bases). CDR3 length: 13 amino acids. Germline V gives CDR1 MNHEY, CDR2 SMNVEV (reference sequence). Trimming stripped 3 bases from V and 3 bases from J, with 9 bases between. DNA of the CDR3: TGTGCCAGCAGTTTTGCGACAGACTACGAGCAGTACTTC. It encodes CASSFATDYEQYF.

Remarks on this clonotype: Given a much more abundant clone one base away, this may be a read error. The conserved phenylalanine or tryptophan normally closing the CDR3 is absent here, so this likely arose from a read error. The rearrangement links TRBV28 to TRBJ2-3, with 7 bases that match TRBD2. CDR3 length: 17 residues. Unmatched junction bases numbered 7, after V lost 1 base and J lost 0 bases. CDR1 is MDHEN, CDR2 SYDVKM, per germline. CDR3 sequence: CASSLFPGLESTDTQYS. In DNA form, the CDR3 reads TGTGCCAGCAGTTTATTCCCAGGACTAGAGAGCACAGATACGCAGTATTCT.

As regards this clonotype: This may stem from a read error, because a much larger clone lies one nucleotide away. This chain's CDR3 is CASSAGTLYEQSF. DNA for the CDR3: TGTGCCAGCAGCGCCGGGACCCTCTACGAGCAGTCCTTC. The rearrangement links TRBV5-3 to TRBJ2-7; D may be TRBD1 or TRBD2 (5 bases each). TRBV5-3 is identified as an open reading frame with a role that is uncertain. The length of the CDR3 is 13 residues.

CDR3 amino acids: CAWSTGQGNTDTQYF. CDR3 DNA sequence: TGTGCCTGGAGTACGGGACAGGGGAACACAGATACGCAGTATTTT. J is TRBJ2-3 and V is TRBV30; 10 bases are a match to TRBD1. This CDR3 comprises 15 residues. J gave up 2 bases and V 2 bases, and 4 bases lay outside the gene matches. CDR1 and CDR2 from the germline V gene are GTSNPN and SVGIG (reference sequence).

Ten or more counts support this clonotype. The gene calls are TRBV5-6 and TRBJ2-7; a weak D match, TRBD1 (6 bases). The CDR3 is 15 amino acids. Germline V gene data show CDR1 as SGHDT and CDR2 as YYEEEE. Deletions cut 4 bases from V and 3 bases from J, with 17 bases between. CDR3 sequence: CASSGEGHPSYEQYF. In DNA, the CDR3 is TGTGCCAGCAGCGGCGAGGGACACCCAAGCTACGAGCAGTACTTC.

This sequence joins TRBV6-6 and TRBJ2-7, with D possibly being TRBD1 (5 bases). Trimming stripped 8 bases from V and 0 bases from J, with 23 bases between. In germline, CDR1 is MNHNY, CDR2 SVGAGI (reference sequence). The CDR3 is made up of 17 amino acids. The CDR3 protein is CASGPLPGLTSSYEQYF. The CDR3 bases are TGTGCCAGCGGACCTTTACCAGGGCTCACAAGCTCCTACGAGCAGTACTTC.

Comment on this clonotype: This sequence may be a read error, since a much larger clone differs from it by one base. The chain employs TRBV7-2 and TRBJ1-6; 8 nucleotides match TRBD1. The CDR3 has 17 residues. Germline loops: CDR1 SGHTA, CDR2 FQGNSA. The CDR3 DNA reads TGTGCCAGCAGCTTAATGGACAGGGAGTCCTATAATTCACCCCACCACTTT. As protein: CASSLMDRESYNSPHHF.

CDR3 sequence reads: CASSENGHYEQYF. The CDR3 bases are TGTGCCAGCAGTGAAAACGGACACTACGAGCAGTACTTC. The chain couples TRBV25-1 to TRBJ2-7; a possible D gene is TRBD1 (5 bases). Germline CDR1 is MGHDK and CDR2 is SYGVNS. This CDR3 is built from 13 residues. V was clipped by 2 bases and J by 3 bases, with 8 bases between them.

The sample holds a few counts of this clonotype. This rearrangement joins TRBV7-9 to TRBJ1-1; D gene ambiguous. The CDR3 is made up of 14 amino acids. Germline lookup yields CDR1 SEHNR and CDR2 FQNEAQ (reference sequence). Trimming took 5 bases from V and 0 from J, leaving 10 bases between them. CDR3 residues: CASSENGLNTEAFF. The CDR3 DNA reads TGTGCCAGCAGCGAGAACGGTCTGAACACTGAAGCTTTCTTT.

This clonotype was counted a few times. Its ends do not fully match the called genes, so a read error is possible. The rearrangement joins TRBV10-3 to TRBJ2-7; TRBD1 is a possible D gene (5 bases). Germline V gene sequence: CDR1 ENHRY, CDR2 SYGVKD. This CDR3 has 15 amino acids. In DNA, the CDR3 is TGTGCCATCAGTGAGTCAAACAGGCCCCCGAACCTCAGAAACTTC. As protein: CAISESNRPPNLRNF.

This clonotype was picked up a small number of times. The chain joins TRBV7-6 to TRBJ1-1, with D uncertain. The germline V gene encodes CDR1 SGHVS and CDR2 FNYEAQ. This CDR3 has 13 residues. Deletions cut 5 bases from V and 1 base from J, with 8 bases between. CDR3 amino acids: CASSTQQNTEAFF. CDR3 coding DNA: TGTGCCAGCAGCACACAACAGAACACTGAAGCTTTCTTT.